Shown below are 32 T cell receptor beta chains from a single sample sequenced in a study of CD8+CD57+ T cells in acquired aplastic anemia. The template used for profiling TCR beta VDJ and CDR3 was genomic DNA. TCRdb processed the reads anew with MiXCR; each CDR3 protein has one entry. Here the sample spans roughly 200,000 distinct CDR3 sequences, around 60% being singletons. The sequenced sample was sorted CD4+, CD8+, or CD8+CD57+ T cells (not recorded which) from PBMCs. The receptors derive from a human donor in good health.

The rearrangement links TRBV20-1 to TRBJ2-1, with D uncertain. This CDR3 is 10 amino acids long. Trimming removed 6 bases at V and 4 bases at J, with 4 bases between. Per the germline V gene, CDR1 is DFQATT and CDR2 is SNEGSKA (reference sequence). In DNA form, the CDR3 reads TGCAGTGCGGCTTACAATGAGCAGTTCTTC. Amino acid sequence: CSAAYNEQFF.

The chain links TRBV10-3 to TRBJ1-2, with D unresolved. The germline V gene has CDR1 ENHRY and CDR2 SYGVKD. This CDR3 is built from 15 residues. V was shortened by 0 bases and J by 2 bases, with 10 bases between the two germline ends. CDR3 in amino acids: CAISESYGGNYGYTF. CDR3 sequence (DNA): TGTGCCATCAGTGAGTCCTACGGAGGGAACTATGGCTACACCTTC.

The gene calls are TRBV2 and TRBJ2-3; TRBD1 aligns across 8 bases. The CDR3 is 14 residues long. The junction had 8 bases not matched to a gene; V was cut back by 8 bases and J by 4 bases. The germline CDR1 and CDR2 sequences are SNHLY and FYNNEI. The CDR3 DNA reads TGTGCCAGCGGATGGACAGGGAGTGCAGATACGCAGTATTTT. Amino acid sequence: CASGWTGSADTQYF.

The chain is built from TRBV10-3 and TRBJ2-1, with D hard to call. Trimming left V 10 bases short and J 0 bases short, with 16 bases between. Per germline, CDR1 ENHRY and CDR2 SYGVKD. The CDR3 contains 15 residues. CDR3: CATSEILISYNEQFF. CDR3 nucleotides: TGTGCCACATCAGAAATCCTCATCTCCTACAATGAGCAGTTCTTC.

The gene calls are TRBV7-9 and TRBJ2-2; no clear D. CDR1 is SEHNR, CDR2 FQNEAQ, per germline (reference sequence). CDR3 length: 14 residues. V was shortened by 4 bases and J by 1 base, with 7 bases between the two germline ends. This CDR3 reads CASSYQGNTGELFF. DNA for the CDR3: TGTGCCAGCAGCTATCAAGGGAACACCGGGGAGCTGTTTTTT. Complete variable domain (other parts from reference TRBV7-9 and TRBJ2-2): DTGVSQNPRHKITKRGQNVTFRCDPISEHNRLYWYRQTLGQGPEFLTYFQNEAQLEKSRLLSDRFSAERPKGSFSTLEIQRTEQGDSAMYLCASSYQGNTGELFFGEGSRLTVL.

This clonotype was seen only a few times. The chain joins TRBV7-8 to TRBJ2-7, with D possibly TRBD1 on 5 matching bases. Trimming removed 1 base from V and 5 bases from J, with 12 bases in between. Germline V gene lookup returns CDR1 SGHVS and CDR2 FQNEAQ. This CDR3 is 14 amino acids long. Here the CDR3 reads CASSLVGRVDEQYF. In nucleotides, the CDR3 is TGTGCCAGCAGCTTAGTGGGCAGGGTGGACGAGCAGTACTTC.

J is TRBJ2-7 and V is TRBV20-1, with unresolved D. The CDR3 sequence is 13 residues long. Between the trimmed V and J ends, which lost 6 bases and 0 bases, there was a span of 12 bases. Germline CDR1 DFQATT, CDR2 SNEGSKA (reference sequence). CDR3 amino acids: CSARQLSSYEQYF. The CDR3 bases are TGCAGTGCGAGACAACTAAGCTCCTACGAGCAGTACTTC.

The chain employs TRBV12-3 or TRBV12-4 and TRBJ2-6; D uncertain. Trimming pared 5 bases from V and 4 bases from J, leaving 9 bases between. There are 14 residues in the CDR3. For the CDR3, the DNA is TGTGCCAGCAGTCGAGTCGCGGGGGCCAACGTCCTGACTTTC. It specifies CASSRVAGANVLTF.

The chain joins TRBV5-1 to TRBJ2-2, with TRBD2 matching 9 bases. The CDR3 loop spans 15 amino acids. From germline, CDR1 is SGHRS and CDR2 YFSETQ. The ends lost 4 bases at V and 5 bases at J; junction bases unmatched: 6. CDR3 residues: CASSPLAGGTGELFF. The CDR3 region has the DNA TGCGCCAGCAGCCCCCTGGCGGGAGGGACCGGGGAGCTGTTTTTT.

This chain uses TRBV6-1 with TRBJ2-1; 11 nucleotides agree with TRBD2. The junction had 9 bases not matched to a gene; V was cut back by 6 bases and J by 2 bases. The length of the CDR3 is 17 residues. CDR1 MNHNS and CDR2 SASEGT come from the germline V gene. The CDR3 spells CASSTRLAGGPYNEQFF. DNA of the CDR3: TGTGCCAGCAGCACCCGGTTAGCGGGAGGGCCCTACAATGAGCAGTTCTTC.

The rearrangement uses TRBV9 and TRBJ2-7; the D gene is possibly TRBD2 (6 bases). V shed 3 bases and J shed 1 base, with 14 bases lying between them. The CDR3 runs to 15 residues. Germline V lookup: CDR1 SGDLS, CDR2 YYNGEE. For the CDR3, the DNA is TGTGCCAGCAGCGCGTTGGGCAGCGGGTCCTACGAGCAGTACTTC. This translates into CASSALGSGSYEQYF.

The chain uses TRBV2 and TRBJ1-6; no clear D gene. The CDR3 length is 11 residues. Trimming left V 6 bases short and J 10 bases short, with 7 bases between. Germline V gene lookup returns CDR1 SNHLY and CDR2 FYNNEI. CDR3 residues: CASRVSSPLHF. Here the CDR3 DNA reads TGTGCCAGCAGGGTTAGCTCACCCCTCCACTTT.

The chain employs TRBV6-5 and TRBJ1-6, with D unclear. CDR3 length: 13 residues. Germline V gene lookup returns CDR1 MNHEY and CDR2 SVGAGI. V gave up 5 bases and J gave up 8 bases, with 10 bases separating them. CDR3 in DNA: TGTGCCAGCAGTCCCCGGGGAGATTCACCCCTCCACTTT. Translation: CASSPRGDSPLHF.

This clonotype was found many times. The chain uses TRBV6-5 and TRBJ2-7; 7 bases match TRBD1. CDR1 is MNHEY, CDR2 SVGAGI, per germline. There are 15 residues in the CDR3. The ends lost 6 bases at V and 2 bases at J; junction bases unmatched: 10. The CDR3 DNA is TGTGCCAGCAGCCCAGGGGAAGGGGGCGCCTACGAGCAGTACTTC. It yields the protein CASSPGEGGAYEQYF.

V usage is TRBV7-3 and J usage is TRBJ1-6; D is unclear. The V and J ends lost 2 bases and 7 bases respectively, with 15 bases between them. The CDR3 is 16 residues long. Per the germline V gene, CDR1 is SGHTA and CDR2 is FQGTGA. CDR3 region: CASSLWGQAANSPLHF. The DNA for the CDR3 is TGTGCCAGCAGCTTATGGGGTCAGGCGGCAAATTCACCCCTCCACTTT.

The chain joins TRBV2 to TRBJ1-4, with D tentatively TRBD1 (5 bases). Germline V gives CDR1 SNHLY, CDR2 FYNNEI. Trimming took 6 bases from V and 3 from J, leaving 8 bases between them. The CDR3 consists of 13 residues. The CDR3 region has the DNA TGTGCCAGCAGCCCAGGGCCTAATGAAAAACTGTTTTTT. Its protein is CASSPGPNEKLFF.

This clonotype has ten or more counts. The CDR3, as DNA: TGTGCCAGCAGCTTGGCAGGTCATGAGCAGTTCTTC. Protein sequence: CASSLAGHEQFF. The rearrangement links TRBV7-3 to TRBJ2-1, with D unclear. V was pared by 3 bases and J by 8 bases, with 8 bases between. This CDR3 is 12 amino acids long. Germline V CDR1 and CDR2: SGHTA, FQGTGA.

A single count supports this clonotype. V is TRBV9 and J is TRBJ1-1, with a tentative D call TRBD1 (5 bases). There are 15 residues in the CDR3. Germline V CDR1 and CDR2: SGDLS, YYNGEE. Trimming removed 4 bases at V and 2 bases at J, with 15 bases between. CDR3 bases: TGTGCCAGCAGCCTAGGGGCGGGGATCAACACTGAAGCTTTCTTT. Its protein is CASSLGAGINTEAFF.

This clonotype was seen ten or more times. The chain uses TRBV4-2 and TRBJ2-3, with no clear D. The CDR3 is made up of 14 amino acids. Germline V CDR1 and CDR2: LGHNA, YNFKEQ. The ends were cut back, 4 bases at V and 1 base at J, with 9 bases in the middle. The CDR3 loop is CASSPLVGTDTQYF. DNA for the CDR3: TGTGCCAGCAGCCCCCTAGTGGGCACAGATACGCAGTATTTT.

The rearrangement links TRBV24-1 to TRBJ2-5; 12 positions match TRBD2. The CDR3 is 15 amino acids. CDR1 is KGHDR and CDR2 is SFDVKD in the germline V gene. The V and J ends lost 5 bases and 3 bases, in that order; junction bases with no gene match: 3. The CDR3 coding sequence is TGTGCCACCAGTGCGGGACTAGCGGGTAAAGAGACCCAGTACTTC. It is translated as CATSAGLAGKETQYF.

The genes are TRBV7-9 and TRBJ2-7; 7 bases are shared with TRBD2. The ends lost 8 bases at V and 3 bases at J; junction bases unmatched: 4. The germline CDR1 and CDR2 sequences are SEHNR and FQNEAQ (reference sequence). The CDR3 totals 12 residues. For the CDR3, the DNA is TGTGCCAGCGGAGGGGAGGGCTACGAGCAGTACTTC. This gives the protein CASGGEGYEQYF. Complete variable domain (other parts from reference TRBV7-9 and TRBJ2-7): DTGVSQNPRHKITKRGQNVTFRCDPISEHNRLYWYRQTLGQGPEFLTYFQNEAQLEKSRLLSDRFSAERPKGSFSTLEIQRTEQGDSAMYLCASGGEGYEQYFGPGTRLTVT.

In this sample, this clonotype turned up a few times. The rearrangement joins TRBV6-4 to TRBJ1-2; no clear D gene. CDR3 length: 16 amino acids. Germline V gene sequence: CDR1 MRHNA, CDR2 SNTAGT. V dropped 2 bases and J dropped 0 bases, with 13 bases sitting between them. The CDR3 protein is CASSDTPQAPNYGYTF. The CDR3 DNA reads as TGTGCCAGCAGTGACACCCCGCAGGCTCCTAACTATGGCTACACCTTC.

This clonotype was counted many times. The rearrangement joins TRBV4-1 to TRBJ1-1; D unresolved. Germline V gene sequence: CDR1 MGHRA, CDR2 YSYEKL. The germline V and J ends were trimmed by 1 base and 8 bases, with 14 bases remaining between them. The CDR3 consists of 14 residues. CDR3 protein: CASSQGPVAWEAFF. The CDR3 nucleotides read TGCGCCAGCAGCCAAGGACCCGTGGCCTGGGAAGCTTTCTTT.

This clonotype was detected only once. This chain uses TRBV12-3 or TRBV12-4 with TRBJ2-2, with 11 bases lining up with TRBD2. This CDR3 is 14 amino acids long. V gave up 10 bases and J gave up 1 base; unmatched junction bases: 2. CDR3 protein: CAILAGGNTGELFF. The CDR3, as DNA: TGTGCCATCCTAGCGGGAGGGAACACCGGGGAGCTGTTTTTT.

V usage is TRBV19 and J usage is TRBJ2-7; 8 nucleotides match TRBD1. The ends lost 5 bases at V and 6 bases at J; junction bases unmatched: 9. Germline V lookup: CDR1 LNHDA, CDR2 SQIVND (reference sequence). The CDR3 consists of 14 residues. In DNA form, the CDR3 reads TGTGCCAGTAGTCCGGGACAGGCAGCGTCCGAGCAGTACTTC. It translates to CASSPGQAASEQYF.

This clonotype was recorded a few times. This chain links TRBV9 with TRBJ2-7; possibly TRBD2 for D (6 bases). Per germline, CDR1 SGDLS and CDR2 YYNGEE. This CDR3 has 15 amino acids. The V gene lost 0 bases and the J gene lost 0 bases, with 10 bases spanning the gap. The CDR3 loop reads CASSVDAGSSYEQYF. The CDR3 DNA reads as TGTGCCAGCAGCGTAGATGCGGGGAGCTCCTACGAGCAGTACTTC.

This clonotype has ten or more counts. The chain is built from TRBV19 and TRBJ2-3; possibly TRBD1 for D (6 bases). Trimming removed 5 bases from V and 0 bases from J, with 12 bases in between. The CDR3 runs 15 residues. CDR1 is LNHDA, CDR2 SQIVND, per germline (reference sequence). CDR3 sequence (DNA): TGTGCCAGTAGTCAGGACAGAGCTAGCACAGATACGCAGTATTTT. This encodes CASSQDRASTDTQYF.

The chain recombines TRBV20-1 with TRBJ2-3; 11 nucleotides agree with TRBD2. The V segment lost 3 bases and the J segment 4 bases; nucleotides outside the gene matches: 3. CDR1 DFQATT and CDR2 SNEGSKA come from the germline V gene (reference sequence). The CDR3 is made up of 14 amino acids. Here the CDR3 reads CSASSGGAADTQYF. CDR3 sequence (DNA): TGCAGTGCTAGTAGCGGGGGGGCGGCAGATACGCAGTATTTT.

This chain uses TRBV25-1 with TRBJ1-4, with TRBD1 identical over 8 bases. CDR1 and CDR2 from the germline V gene are MGHDK and SYGVNS. J gave up 6 bases and V 4 bases, and 10 bases lay outside the gene matches. This CDR3 comprises 16 residues. The CDR3 spells CASSAMTGALDEKLFF. DNA of the CDR3: TGTGCCAGCAGTGCGATGACAGGGGCCCTAGATGAAAAACTGTTTTTT.

The V and J genes are TRBV19 and TRBJ2-7; D is perhaps TRBD1 (5 bases). V was clipped by 5 bases and J by 5 bases, with 10 bases between them. This CDR3 is built from 12 residues. Germline CDR1 LNHDA, CDR2 SQIVND (reference sequence). CDR3 loop: CASSEQGNEQYF. CDR3 bases: TGTGCCAGTAGTGAGCAGGGTAACGAGCAGTACTTC.

The chain carries TRBV4-2 and TRBJ1-2, with D unclear. V lost 0 bases to trimming and J lost 8 bases, with 13 bases between them. The CDR3 covers 14 residues. CDR1 LGHNA and CDR2 YNFKEQ come from the germline V gene. The CDR3 nucleotides read TGTGCCAGCAGCCAAGATCGTGCGACTCGGGGCTACACCTTC. This encodes CASSQDRATRGYTF.

The chain uses TRBV9 and TRBJ2-5; D may be TRBD1 or TRBD2 (5 bases each). The CDR3 covers 14 residues. Deletions cut 0 bases from V and 4 bases from J, with 10 bases between. Germline CDR1 is SGDLS and CDR2 is YYNGEE. CDR3 in DNA: TGTGCCAGCAGCGTAGACCGGGGCGCAGAGACCCAGTACTTC. Its protein product is CASSVDRGAETQYF.